The entry that follows covers one T cell receptor (beta chain) sequence. This entry belongs to a study of T cells after yellow fever vaccination. Study-level background: Researchers used SMART-Seq v4 Ultra Low Input to prepare fractions that had low cell numbers.

Per the germline V gene, CDR1 is LGHNA and CDR2 is YSLEER. V shed 3 bases and J 11 bases; nucleotides not matched to a gene: 8. CDR3 length: 15 amino acids. Making TCR cDNA involved 5'RACE template switching, which added UMIs and a universal primer site. Each CDR3 protein is one row after TCRdb ran MiXCR on the 5' RACE reads. In the table there are a few hundred thousand distinct CDR3 sequences, roughly 6.8% of which are singletons. Sample: PBMCs, taken more than 40 days after the first yellow fever vaccination. The receptor's source is a man aged 18 to 30 who received the YFV17D yellow fever vaccine. This chain links TRBV4-3 with TRBJ1-4; 11 nucleotides line up with TRBD1. CDR3 DNA sequence: TGCGCCAGCAGCCAGGTCGGGACAGGGGGAGAGAAACTGTTTTTT. This encodes CASSQVGTGGEKLFF.